A selection of T cell receptor beta chains follows, all from one sample in a study of T cell changes during pregnancy in multiple sclerosis. Libraries were prepared by immunoSEQ multiplex PCR; TCRdb keeps only in-frame clonotypes and omits some of them. In the table there are tens of thousands of clones, 85% to 95% of which are singletons. Material: peripheral blood, obtained in the first trimester of pregnancy. The source of these receptors is a female donor with multiple sclerosis, enrolled in a pregnancy study. Each CDR3 is given without its conserved first and last residue.

>13|TRBV5-1|TRBJ1-1
ASRFRDRGAAEAF
>12|TRBV5-1|TRBJ1-1
ASSLDSMNTEAF
>12|TRBV30|TRBJ2-6
AGGDISGANVLT
>14|TRBV9|TRBJ1-3
ASSVEDRGFGNTIY
>11|TRBV5-1|TRBJ1-2
ASSPPAVYGYT
>15|TRBV27|TRBJ1-2
ASSLTFLGGSHYGYT
>13|TRBV7-8|TRBJ1-4
ASSLSRTATEKLF
>12|TRBV18|TRBJ1-5
ASSLRQYNQPQH
>13|TRBV29-1|TRBJ2-1
SVERLAYSYNEQF
>15|TRBV19|TRBJ2-3
ASSPTGLAGWTDTQY
>14|TRBV6-1|TRBJ2-7
ASSEDLGPRSYEQY
>13|TRBV13|TRBJ2-7
ASSSTSGGPYEQY
>14|TRBV4-1|TRBJ1-4
ASSQDRGRTNEKLF
>14|TRBV19|TRBJ1-5
ASVGQGALGRQPQH
>13|TRBV2|TRBJ2-7
ASSRNYRVGNEQY
>11|TRBV7-2|TRBJ1-2
ASSVELFLGYT
>11|TRBV30|TRBJ2-1
ALARSSYNEQF
>11|TRBV5-4|TRBJ2-5
ASSPGTVETQY
>14|TRBV7-2|TRBJ1-6
ASSERAGGWYSPLH
>13|TRBV7-3|TRBJ2-5
ASSKGGRGQETQY
>14|TRBV9|TRBJ2-3
ASSVAGGPPTDTQY
>12|TRBV28|TRBJ1-4
ASSPGGTNEKLF
>10|TRBV29-1|TRBJ1-1
SAGTANTEAF
>9|TRBV29-1|TRBJ2-3
SGSLTDTQY
>14|TRBV7-2|TRBJ1-1
ASSLDGRGRGTEAF
>11|TRBV15|TRBJ1-1
ATGGQLNTEAF
>12|TRBV5-1|TRBJ1-1
ASSLGGGNTEAF
>13|TRBV6-1|TRBJ2-1
ASSGPGQVNNEQF
>13|TRBV15|TRBJ1-4
ATSSRGLAGEKLF
>11|TRBV30|TRBJ2-1
AWSGSGWGEQF
>11|TRBV27|TRBJ2-2
ASSRGGLGELF
>12|TRBV27|TRBJ2-1
ASSLALRHGEQF
>13|TRBV6-5|TRBJ1-1
ASSYAGVGNTEAF
>13|TRBV1|TRBJ2-3
TSSQGRGGGDTQY
>12|TRBV18|TRBJ2-7
ASSLAGSVGEQY
>14|TRBV2|TRBJ1-5
ASSGGTGYSNQPQH
>15|TRBV5-4|TRBJ2-3
ASSSGTSGRPSDTQY
>16|TRBV7-9|TRBJ2-7
ASSPKSGTGVQPYEQY